This TCR beta chain appears in the sequencing data of a study of blood T cell repertoires in COVID-19. Produced via immunoSEQ multiplex PCR; TCRdb's table is partial and in-frame only. This sample carries 300,000 to 450,000 clones, approximately 89% of them seen once, and the ten largest clones take under 5%. This TCR was recovered from a woman aged 60 to 75 with COVID-19, enrolled during active disease. Sequencing input: peripheral blood.

As DNA, the CDR3 is TGCAGTGCTAGTCGGGACAACCCACGGGTGAACACTGAAGCTTTCTTT. It encodes CSASRDNPRVNTEAFF. This chain connects TRBV20-1 to TRBJ1-1; a possible D gene is TRBD1 (6 bases). This CDR3 has 16 amino acids. Deletions cut 3 bases from V and 0 bases from J, with 17 bases between. Germline-derived CDR1 and CDR2 are DFQATT and SNEGSKA (reference sequence).